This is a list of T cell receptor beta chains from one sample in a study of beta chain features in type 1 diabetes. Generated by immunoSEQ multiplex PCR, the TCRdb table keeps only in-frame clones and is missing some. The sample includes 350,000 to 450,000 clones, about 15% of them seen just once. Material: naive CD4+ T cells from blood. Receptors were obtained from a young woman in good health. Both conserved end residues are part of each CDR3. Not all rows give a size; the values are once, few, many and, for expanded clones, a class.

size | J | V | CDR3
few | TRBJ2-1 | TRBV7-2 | CASSYSGTSGSGLFF
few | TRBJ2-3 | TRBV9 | CASSFGLAGASDTQYF
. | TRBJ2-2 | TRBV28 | CASSSRQGVGELFF
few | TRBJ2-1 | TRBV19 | CASSKLGRTYNEQFF
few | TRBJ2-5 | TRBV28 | CASSLQIQAQYF
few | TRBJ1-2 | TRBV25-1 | CASSEPGEHYGYTF
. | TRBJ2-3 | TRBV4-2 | CASSHDQATDTQYF
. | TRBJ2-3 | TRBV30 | CAWSRGRTDTQYF
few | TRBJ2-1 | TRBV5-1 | CASSEGNEQFF
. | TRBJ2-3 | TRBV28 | CASRTSGTTDTQYF
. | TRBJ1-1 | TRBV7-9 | CASSFLQAFF
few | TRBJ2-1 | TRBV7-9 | CASSPQFLGIYSYNEQFF
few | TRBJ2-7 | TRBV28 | CASSLVGTRAAYEQYF
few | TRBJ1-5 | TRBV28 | CASSRTGERQPQHF
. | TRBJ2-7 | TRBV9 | CASSVDRLAGANNEQYF
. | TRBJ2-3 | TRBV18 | CASSPTTRGMTDTQYF